These T cell receptor beta chains were read from a single sample in a study of early T cells in non-severe SARS-CoV-2 infection. Each CDR3 protein is one row after TCRdb ran MiXCR on the 5' RACE reads. Counted here are tens of thousands of distinct CDR3 sequences, 13% occurring once; the ten biggest clones make up about 8.3%. The sequenced material came from whole blood. The receptor source for this set is an adult who was a healthcare worker with PCR-confirmed SARS-CoV-2 infection or an uninfected control (not recorded which). CDR3s include the opening cysteine and the closing phenylalanine or tryptophan. A D gene is named only where the DNA matches it firmly. Not every row has a clone size; where given, it reads once, few, many or a size class.

>TRBV6-1|TRBD2|many|TRBJ2-1
CASSDSPLAGAWNEQFF
TGTGCCAGCAGTGATTCGCCTTTAGCGGGAGCGTGGAATGAGCAGTTCTTC
>TRBV2|.|.|TRBJ2-5
CASSGHHQETQYF
TGTGCCAGCAGTGGCCATCACCAAGAGACCCAGTACTTC
>TRBV29-1|.|.|TRBJ2-2
CSASFSLTGELFF
TGCAGCGCTTCTTTTAGCTTAACCGGGGAGCTGTTTTTT
>TRBV14|TRBD2|few|TRBJ2-7
CASSRREWNEQYF
TGTGCCAGCAGTCGGCGGGAGTGGAACGAGCAGTACTTC
>TRBV6-5|.|.|TRBJ2-1
CASSYFSGTGNEQFF
TGTGCCAGCAGTTACTTTAGCGGTACGGGCAATGAGCAGTTCTTC
>TRBV3-1|TRBD2|.|TRBJ2-1
CASSQTSGNEQFF
TGTGCCAGCAGCCAAACTAGCGGGAATGAGCAGTTCTTC
>TRBV12-3/TRBV12-4|.|many|TRBJ1-1
CASISPPENTEAFF
TGTGCCAGCATCTCCCCGCCGGAGAACACTGAAGCTTTCTTT
>TRBV5-1|.|.|TRBJ2-1
CASYGRGSNEQFF
TGCGCCAGCTATGGAAGGGGTAGCAATGAGCAGTTCTTC
>TRBV20-1|TRBD2|.|TRBJ2-7
CSATARSGRSHEQYF
TGCAGTGCTACCGCGCGGAGCGGGAGGTCCCACGAGCAGTACTTC
>TRBV5-4|.|few|TRBJ2-1
CASSPGTSRANNEQFF
TGTGCCAGCAGCCCGGGGACATCTAGGGCCAACAATGAGCAGTTCTTC
>TRBV7-6|TRBD1|many|TRBJ2-7
CASSATGNEQYF
TGTGCCAGCAGTGCGACAGGGAACGAGCAGTACTTC
>TRBV7-6|.|few|TRBJ1-3
CASSSPSIASGNTIYF
TGTGCCAGCAGCTCCCCATCCATAGCCTCTGGAAACACCATATATTTT
>TRBV2|.|few|TRBJ2-4
CASSERLSPSPKNIQYF
TGTGCCAGCAGTGAAAGGCTATCCCCCTCCCCCAAAAACATTCAGTACTTC
>TRBV11-2|.|.|TRBJ1-4
CASSFSPGEKLFF
TGTGCCAGCAGCTTTTCACCGGGTGAAAAACTGTTTTTT
>TRBV12-3/TRBV12-4|.|.|TRBJ2-1
CASSRTRSSEQFF
TGTGCCAGCAGTCGAACTAGAAGTAGTGAGCAGTTCTTC
>TRBV4-1|TRBD1|few|TRBJ1-5
CASSQIQGSGSQPQHF
TGCGCCAGCAGCCAAATACAGGGGTCAGGATCTCAGCCCCAGCATTTT
>TRBV29-1|TRBD1|.|TRBJ1-4
CSGWTGGKLFF
TGCAGCGGATGGACAGGGGGAAAACTGTTTTTT
>TRBV5-1|.|many|TRBJ1-5
CASSLVPKLSNQPQHF
TGCGCCAGCAGCTTGGTACCCAAACTCTCAAATCAGCCCCAGCATTTT
>TRBV7-8|.|many|TRBJ2-7
CASSWDFYEQYF
TGTGCCAGCAGCTGGGACTTCTACGAGCAGTACTTC
>TRBV6-1|.|few|TRBJ2-7
CASSEAKFSSYEQYF
TGTGCCAGCAGTGAAGCTAAGTTTAGCTCCTACGAGCAGTACTTC
>TRBV7-9|TRBD2|.|TRBJ2-2
CASSPGLAVNTGELFF
TGTGCCAGCAGCCCGGGACTAGCGGTGAACACCGGGGAGCTGTTTTTT
>TRBV28|.|.|TRBJ2-7
CASSLRGIGSYEQYF
TGTGCCAGCAGTTTAAGGGGAATAGGTTCCTACGAGCAGTACTTC
>TRBV2|.|many|TRBJ2-2
CASSLDTGELFF
TGTGCCAGCAGTCTAGACACCGGGGAGCTGTTTTTT
>TRBV20-1|TRBD1|.|TRBJ2-7
CSASLGTGHDEQYF
TGCAGTGCTAGCCTCGGGACAGGGCACGACGAGCAGTACTTC
>TRBV5-1|TRBD1|few|TRBJ1-1
CASSAISGGLNTEAFF
TGCGCCAGCAGCGCAATCTCAGGGGGCCTGAACACTGAAGCTTTCTTT
>TRBV18|.|few|TRBJ1-1
CASSSEIRGRNTEAFF
TGTGCCAGCTCATCTGAGATCAGAGGAAGGAACACTGAAGCTTTCTTT
>TRBV29-1|TRBD2|many|TRBJ2-1
CSVTTSGDQFF
TGCAGCGTCACCACTAGCGGGGATCAGTTCTTC
>TRBV15|.|many|TRBJ2-3
CATSRDADDTYTDTQYF
TGTGCCACCAGCAGAGACGCGGACGACACTTACACAGATACGCAGTATTTT
>TRBV24-1|TRBD2|many|TRBJ2-3
CATSTGTSGSTDTQYF
TGTGCCACCAGTACCGGGACTAGCGGGAGCACAGATACGCAGTATTTT
>TRBV29-1|.|.|TRBJ2-7
CSVNSGYEQYF
TGCAGCGTCAATTCCGGATACGAGCAGTACTTC
>TRBV21-1|.|.|TRBJ2-3
CASSTRTNLGDTQYF
TGTGCCAGCAGCACCCGGACTAACCTGGGGGATACGCAGTATTTT
>TRBV12-3/TRBV12-4|.|few|TRBJ1-1
CASSFTGGEAFF
TGTGCCAGCAGTTTTACCGGGGGCGAAGCTTTCTTT
>TRBV20-1|.|many|TRBJ1-1
CSARVNSNTEAFF
TGCAGTGCTAGAGTTAACAGTAACACTGAAGCTTTCTTT
>TRBV7-2|TRBD2|many|TRBJ2-1
CASSLEGTSGRVNEQFF
TGTGCCAGCAGCTTAGAGGGGACTAGCGGGAGAGTTAATGAGCAGTTCTTC
>TRBV10-3|.|many|TRBJ1-1
CAISPVSATEAFF
TGTGCCATCAGCCCCGTCTCCGCGACTGAAGCTTTCTTT